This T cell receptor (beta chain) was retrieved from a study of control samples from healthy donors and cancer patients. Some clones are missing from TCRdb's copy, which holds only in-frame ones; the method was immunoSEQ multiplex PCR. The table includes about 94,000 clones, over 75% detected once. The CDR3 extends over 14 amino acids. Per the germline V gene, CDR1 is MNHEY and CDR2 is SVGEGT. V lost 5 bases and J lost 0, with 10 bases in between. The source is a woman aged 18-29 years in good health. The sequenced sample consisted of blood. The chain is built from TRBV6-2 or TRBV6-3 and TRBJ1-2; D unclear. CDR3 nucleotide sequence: TGTGCCAGCAGTAGCCCAGAACCTAACTATGGCTACACCTTC. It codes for CASSSPEPNYGYTF.